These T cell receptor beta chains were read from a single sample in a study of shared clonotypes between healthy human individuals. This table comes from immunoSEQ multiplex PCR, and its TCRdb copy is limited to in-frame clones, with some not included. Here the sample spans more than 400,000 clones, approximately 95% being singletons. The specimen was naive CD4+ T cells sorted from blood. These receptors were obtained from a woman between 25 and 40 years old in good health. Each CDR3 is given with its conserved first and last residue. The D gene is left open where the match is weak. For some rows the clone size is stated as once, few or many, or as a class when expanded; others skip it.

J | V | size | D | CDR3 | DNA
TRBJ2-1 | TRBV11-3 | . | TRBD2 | CASSQTSGSSYNEQFF | TGTGCCAGCTCCCAGACTAGCGGGAGCTCCTACAATGAGCAGTTCTTC
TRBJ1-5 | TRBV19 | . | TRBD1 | CASSGRQGEQPQHF | TGTGCCAGTAGTGGGAGACAGGGAGAACAGCCCCAGCATTTT
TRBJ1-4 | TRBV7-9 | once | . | CASSLLQGRKLFF | TGTGCCAGCAGCCTCTTACAGGGCCGAAAACTGTTTTTT
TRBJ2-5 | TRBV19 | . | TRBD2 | CASSLDGTSNGGETQYF | TGTGCCAGTAGTCTCGACGGGACTAGTAACGGGGGCGAGACCCAGTACTTC
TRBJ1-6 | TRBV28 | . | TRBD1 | CASSPEPTGMSSPLHF | TGTGCCAGCAGCCCTGAGCCGACAGGGATGAGCTCACCCCTCCACTTT
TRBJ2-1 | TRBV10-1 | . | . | CASSESTLGFPFF | TGCGCCAGCAGTGAGTCCACGCTTGGGTTTCCGTTCTTC
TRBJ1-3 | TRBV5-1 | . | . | CASSLGHGGSGNTIYF | TGCGCCAGCAGCTTGGGACACGGAGGCTCTGGAAACACCATATATTTT
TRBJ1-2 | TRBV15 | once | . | CATSEARRTEENYGYTF | TGTGCCACCAGCGAAGCCAGGAGGACGGAGGAAAACTATGGCTACACCTTC
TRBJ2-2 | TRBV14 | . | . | CASSQRGFGGELFF | TGTGCCAGCAGCCAACGGGGATTTGGCGGGGAGCTGTTTTTT
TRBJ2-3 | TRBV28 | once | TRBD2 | CASSFRASGGTDTQYF | TGTGCCAGCAGTTTTAGGGCTAGCGGGGGGACAGATACGCAGTATTTT
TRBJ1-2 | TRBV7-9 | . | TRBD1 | CASSLWDREGGYTF | TGTGCCAGCAGCTTATGGGACAGGGAAGGAGGCTACACCTTC
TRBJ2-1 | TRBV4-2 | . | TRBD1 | CASSFYRGPSYNEQFF | TGTGCCAGCAGCTTTTACAGGGGGCCCTCCTACAATGAGCAGTTCTTC
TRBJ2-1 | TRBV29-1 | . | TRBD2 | CSSRRTSGSYSYNEQFF | TGCAGCTCGAGAAGGACTAGCGGGAGTTACTCCTACAATGAGCAGTTCTTC
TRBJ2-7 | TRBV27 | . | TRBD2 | CASSLIQRTSRPYEQYF | TGTGCCAGCAGTTTAATTCAGAGGACTAGCCGGCCCTACGAGCAGTACTTC
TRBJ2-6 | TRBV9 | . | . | CASSVATGTGANVLTF | TGTGCCAGCAGCGTAGCAACTGGGACTGGGGCCAACGTCCTGACTTTC
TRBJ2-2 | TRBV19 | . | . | CASRVAGTAGELFF | TGTGCCAGTAGGGTTGCGGGAACCGCCGGGGAGCTGTTTTTT
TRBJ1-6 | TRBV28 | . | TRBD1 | CASSLADRGNSPLHF | TGTGCCAGCAGTTTGGCGGACAGGGGAAATTCACCCCTCCACTTT
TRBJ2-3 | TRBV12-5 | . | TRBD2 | CASGLVSRLAGNGSSTDTQYF | TGTGCTAGTGGTTTGGTGTCCAGACTAGCGGGAAACGGATCTAGCACAGATACGCAGTATTTT
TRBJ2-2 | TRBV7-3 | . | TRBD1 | CASSLRNPTGPGELFF | TGTGCCAGCAGCTTACGGAACCCGACAGGGCCCGGGGAGCTGTTTTTT
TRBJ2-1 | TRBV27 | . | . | CASSFEGRPKQFF | TGTGCCAGCAGTTTTGAGGGGCGGCCTAAGCAGTTCTTC
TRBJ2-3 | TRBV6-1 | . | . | CASSVSQVLDTQYF | TGTGCCAGCAGTGTATCCCAGGTACTAGATACGCAGTATTTT
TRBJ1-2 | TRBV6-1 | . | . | CASSDQGRNYGYTF | TGTGCCAGCAGTGACCAGGGGCGGAACTATGGCTACACCTTC
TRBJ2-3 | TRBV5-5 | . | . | CASSLVGGTADTQYF | TGTGCCAGCAGCTTGGTTGGGGGCACAGCAGATACGCAGTATTTT
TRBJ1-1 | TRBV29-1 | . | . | CSTAQNTEAFF | TGCAGCACCGCACAGAACACTGAAGCTTTCTTT
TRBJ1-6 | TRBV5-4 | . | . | CASSQQGSNSPLHF | TGTGCCAGCAGCCAACAGGGAAGTAATTCACCCCTCCACTTT
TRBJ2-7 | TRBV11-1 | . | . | CASSPLRGASSYEQYF | TGTGCCAGCAGCCCTCTACGGGGGGCGAGCTCCTACGAGCAGTACTTC
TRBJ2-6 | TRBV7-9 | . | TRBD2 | CASSPSGRPPGANVLTF | TGTGCCAGCAGCCCAAGCGGGAGACCCCCTGGGGCCAACGTCCTGACTTTC
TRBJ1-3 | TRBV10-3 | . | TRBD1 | CAISAGTAGSGNTIYF | TGTGCCATCAGCGCCGGGACAGCCGGCTCTGGAAACACCATATATTTT
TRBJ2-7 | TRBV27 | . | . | CASSPLGYEQYF | TGTGCCAGCAGTCCCCTCGGGTACGAGCAGTACTTC
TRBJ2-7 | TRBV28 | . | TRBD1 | CASTGGASYEQYF | TGTGCCAGCACAGGGGGCGCGTCGTACGAGCAGTACTTC
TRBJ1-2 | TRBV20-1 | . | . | CSARDMYGYTF | TGCAGTGCTAGAGATATGTATGGCTACACCTTC
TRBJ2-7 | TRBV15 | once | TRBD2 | CATSYSLLRGLAGGKTYEQYF | TGTGCCACCAGCTACTCTCTGTTACGGGGACTAGCGGGAGGGAAGACCTACGAGCAGTACTTC
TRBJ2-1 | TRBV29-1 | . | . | CSVDTSRTAEQFF | TGCAGCGTTGACACTAGCCGAACAGCTGAGCAGTTCTTC
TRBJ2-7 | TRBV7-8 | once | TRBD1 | CASSSRGDRVANEQYF | TGTGCCAGCAGCTCCCGGGGTGACAGGGTAGCTAACGAGCAGTACTTC
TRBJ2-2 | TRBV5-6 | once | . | CASSGDVFGELFF | TGTGCCAGCAGCGGGGACGTTTTTGGGGAGCTGTTTTTT
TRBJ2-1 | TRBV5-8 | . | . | CASSLESRWGKQFF | TGTGCCAGCAGCTTGGAGTCGCGGTGGGGTAAGCAGTTCTTC
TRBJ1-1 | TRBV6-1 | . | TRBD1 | CASSQGNRGRGRAEAFF | TGTGCCAGCAGTCAAGGGAATAGGGGGCGCGGGCGCGCTGAAGCTTTCTTT
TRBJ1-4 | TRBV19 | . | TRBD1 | CASRADRVSEKLFF | TGTGCCAGTAGGGCAGACAGGGTCAGTGAAAAACTGTTTTTT
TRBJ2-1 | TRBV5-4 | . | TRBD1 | CASSDGTAPYNEQFF | TGTGCCAGCAGCGACGGGACAGCCCCATACAATGAGCAGTTCTTC
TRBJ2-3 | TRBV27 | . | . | CASSPRDFFTDTQYF | TGTGCCAGCAGTCCTCGGGACTTCTTCACAGATACGCAGTATTTT
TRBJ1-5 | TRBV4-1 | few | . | CASSHPARNQPQHF | TGCGCCAGCAGCCATCCGGCCCGAAATCAGCCCCAGCATTTT
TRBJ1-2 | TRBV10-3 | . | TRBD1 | CAISDWDRANYGYTF | TGTGCCATCAGTGATTGGGACAGGGCAAACTATGGCTACACCTTC
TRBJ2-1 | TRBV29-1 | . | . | CSVTPGETYNEQFF | TGCAGCGTTACACCAGGGGAAACCTACAATGAGCAGTTCTTC
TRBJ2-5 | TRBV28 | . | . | CASSPGSVGQETQYF | TGTGCCAGCAGTCCAGGGTCTGTGGGACAAGAGACCCAGTACTTC
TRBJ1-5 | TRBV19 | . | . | CASSIFGSNQPQHF | TGTGCCAGTAGTATCTTCGGGAGCAATCAGCCCCAGCATTTT
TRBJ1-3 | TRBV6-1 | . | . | CASSESLPGSGNTIYF | TGTGCCAGCAGTGAATCTTTGCCAGGGAGTGGAAACACCATATATTTT
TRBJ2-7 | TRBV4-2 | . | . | CASSQEGLGTYYEQYF | TGTGCCAGCAGCCAAGAAGGGCTAGGGACGTACTACGAGCAGTACTTC
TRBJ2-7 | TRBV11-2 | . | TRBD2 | CASSPLLGRGVYEQYF | TGTGCCAGCAGCCCACTCTTAGGTCGGGGGGTCTACGAGCAGTACTTC
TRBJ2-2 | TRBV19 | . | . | CASSIPSANTGELFF | TGTGCCAGTAGTATCCCTAGCGCAAACACCGGGGAGCTGTTTTTT
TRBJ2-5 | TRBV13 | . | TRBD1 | CASSPRQGVVETQYF | TGTGCCAGCAGCCCCCGACAGGGCGTTGTGGAGACCCAGTACTTC
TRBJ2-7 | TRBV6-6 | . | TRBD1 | CASSYPGQGDYEQYF | TGTGCCAGCAGTTACCCCGGACAGGGTGATTACGAGCAGTACTTC
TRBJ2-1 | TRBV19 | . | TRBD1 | CASSSRTGEQFF | TGTGCCAGTAGTTCCCGGACAGGGGAGCAGTTCTTC